Below, 29 T cell receptor beta chains from the same sample are listed, as sequenced in a study of T cells after yellow fever vaccination. TCRdb reanalysed the 5' RACE reads using MiXCR and keeps one entry per CDR3 protein. Of about 240,000 distinct CDR3 sequences in the sample, about 7% were seen once. The source material was CD4+ T cells sorted from PBMCs, sampled 15 days after the yellow fever booster vaccination. These receptors were collected from a young man who received the YFV17D yellow fever vaccine.

Many counts were recorded for this clonotype. The rearrangement uses TRBV20-1 and TRBJ2-1, with TRBD2 matching over 8 bases. Germline V gene lookup returns CDR1 DFQATT and CDR2 SNEGSKA (reference sequence). CDR3 length: 13 residues. Unmatched junction bases numbered 11, after V lost 4 bases and J lost 12 bases. The CDR3 is CSATRTSREAQFF. CDR3 nucleotide sequence: TGCAGTGCTACCAGGACTAGCCGCGAGGCGCAGTTCTTC.

In its sample, this clonotype was seen many times. The rearrangement links TRBV28 to TRBJ2-5; 9 nucleotides align to TRBD1. The CDR3 length is 15 residues. The V and J ends lost 6 bases and 5 bases, in that order; junction bases with no gene match: 10. Germline V lookup: CDR1 MDHEN, CDR2 SYDVKM. CDR3 sequence (DNA): TGTGCCAGCAGCCAACCACAGGGGGCAGGGGAGACCCAGTACTTC. This codes for CASSQPQGAGETQYF.

The chain is built from TRBV28 and TRBJ1-3; no reliable D call. The germline V gene encodes CDR1 MDHEN and CDR2 SYDVKM. Between the trimmed V and J ends, which lost 10 bases and 0 bases, there was a span of 10 bases. The CDR3 spans 13 residues. The CDR3 nucleotides are TGTGCCACCTCCCAGTCCTCTGGAAACACCATATATTTT. The encoded protein is CATSQSSGNTIYF. The full variable domain, in which reference TRBV28 and TRBJ1-3 provide the parts outside the CDR3, is DVKVTQSSRYLVKRTGEKVFLECVQDMDHENMFWYRQDPGLGLRLIYFSYDVKMKEKGDIPEGYSVSREKKERFSLILESASTNQTSMYLCATSQSSGNTIYFGEGSWLTVV.

This chain uses TRBV7-2 with TRBJ1-1; unclear D gene. The CDR3 has 14 amino acids. Germline V gives CDR1 SGHTA, CDR2 FQGNSA. Trimming stripped 3 bases from V and 1 base from J, with 9 bases between. The CDR3 loop reads CASSFVSGNTEAFF. The CDR3 DNA sequence: TGTGCCAGCAGCTTTGTTTCGGGGAACACTGAAGCTTTCTTT.

Concerning this clonotype itself: The germline gene is not matched at one end of the junction; a read error may be the cause. The chain combines TRBV20-1 with TRBJ2-1; tentative D call: TRBD1 (6 bases). CDR3 length equals 17 residues. Germline V gene lookup returns CDR1 DFQATT and CDR2 SNEGSKA (reference sequence). CDR3 sequence: CCARDYKSGTLLSEQFF. DNA for the CDR3: TGCTGTGCTAGAGACTACAAATCCGGGACACTATTGAGTGAGCAGTTCTTC.

The J gene is TRBJ1-4, the V gene TRBV6-5; a weak D match, TRBD1 (5 bases). V was pared by 4 bases and J by 11 bases, with 17 bases between. This CDR3 region has 14 residues. In germline, CDR1 is MNHEY, CDR2 SVGAGI. The CDR3 loop is CASSSTGGAEKLFF. Here the CDR3 DNA reads TGTGCCAGCAGTTCCACTGGGGGAGCGGAGAAACTGTTTTTT.

This chain uses TRBV2 with TRBJ2-7, with D perhaps matching TRBD2 (5 bases). V lost 3 bases to trimming and J lost 3 bases, with 12 bases between them. The CDR3 sequence is 14 residues long. CDR1 SNHLY and CDR2 FYNNEI come from the germline V gene. The CDR3: CASSEVVAYYEQYF. The CDR3 nucleotides are TGTGCCAGCAGTGAGGTAGTAGCGTACTACGAGCAGTACTTC.

The chain employs TRBV20-1 and TRBJ2-2; 9 bases match TRBD2. CDR1 is DFQATT, CDR2 SNEGSKA, per germline (reference sequence). The CDR3 loop spans 15 amino acids. V shed 6 bases and J 4 bases; nucleotides not matched to a gene: 9. CDR3 in amino acids: CSARTGLAATGELFF. CDR3 sequence (DNA): TGCAGTGCCAGGACGGGACTAGCAGCCACCGGGGAGCTGTTTTTT.

V and J are TRBV6-2 or TRBV6-3 and TRBJ2-7, with TRBD2 identical over 12 bases. The V segment lost 4 bases and the J segment 2 bases; nucleotides outside the gene matches: 12. The CDR3 loop spans 18 amino acids. Germline V gives CDR1 MNHEY, CDR2 SVGEGT. This chain's CDR3 is CASSSWLAGGPKAYEQYF. CDR3 coding DNA: TGTGCCAGCAGTTCATGGCTAGCGGGAGGGCCGAAAGCCTACGAGCAGTACTTC.

The gene calls are TRBV2 and TRBJ2-7, with 7 bases identical to TRBD1. Germline-derived CDR1 and CDR2 are SNHLY and FYNNEI. The CDR3 runs 15 residues. J lost 6 bases, V lost 5 bases, and 13 bases had no gene match. CDR3 sequence (DNA): TGTGCCAGCAGTAGTGGCGACAGGGAAAGGGTCGAGCAGTACTTC. This codes for CASSSGDRERVEQYF. Full variable domain (outside the CDR3, taken from reference TRBV2 and TRBJ2-7): EPEVTQTPSHQVTQMGQEVILRCVPISNHLYFYWYRQILGQKVEFLVSFYNNEISEKSEIFDDQFSVERPDGSNFTLKIRSTKLEDSAMYFCASSSGDRERVEQYFGPGTRLTVT.

This clonotype was seen a few times. The chain employs TRBV20-1 and TRBJ2-1; D remains unclear. V was trimmed by 0 bases and J by 8 bases, leaving 14 bases between them. This CDR3 is 14 amino acids long. Per germline, CDR1 DFQATT and CDR2 SNEGSKA (reference sequence). The CDR3 DNA is TGCAGTGCTAGAGATTTTAGACGGTTTGATGAGCAGTTCTTC. Translation: CSARDFRRFDEQFF.

This chain links TRBV5-4 with TRBJ2-1; D perhaps matches TRBD2 (6 bases). Trimming cost V 1 base and J 9 bases, with 17 bases left between them. The CDR3 sequence is 15 residues long. CDR1 is SGHNT and CDR2 is YYREEE in the germline V gene (reference sequence). The CDR3 DNA reads TGTGCCAGCAGCTTGAATGGCGGGGACTCAGGTGAGCAGTTCTTC. Translating gives CASSLNGGDSGEQFF.

With regard to this clonotype: Given a much more abundant clone one base away, this may be a read error. The chain couples TRBV7-9 to TRBJ2-5; the match to TRBD1 covers 8 bases. The CDR3 covers 14 residues. Germline CDR1 is SEHNR and CDR2 is FQNEAQ (reference sequence). The CDR3 is CASSPGQDHETQYF. In DNA form, the CDR3 reads TGTGCCAGCAGCCCGGGACAGGACCACGAGACCCAGTACTTC.

V and J are TRBV7-9 and TRBJ2-3; no reliable D call. V gave up 4 bases and J gave up 6 bases, with 14 bases separating them. The germline V gene has CDR1 SEHNR and CDR2 FQNEAQ (reference sequence). The CDR3 contains 14 residues. The CDR3 loop is CASSSSRPDDTQYF. CDR3 DNA sequence: TGTGCCAGCAGCTCATCCAGGCCAGACGATACGCAGTATTTT.

This clonotype turned up a few times. This chain links TRBV6-5 with TRBJ1-1; D is unresolved. This CDR3 has 14 residues. V lost 6 bases, J lost 3 bases, and 14 bases lay in between. Germline V lookup: CDR1 MNHEY, CDR2 SVGAGI. DNA of the CDR3: TGTGCCAGCAGCTCCGGGCCCGCGGACACTGAAGCTTTCTTT. Protein sequence: CASSSGPADTEAFF.

This clonotype was seen only a few times. The genes are TRBV7-2 and TRBJ2-1; D perhaps matches TRBD1 (6 bases). CDR3 length: 17 amino acids. CDR1 and CDR2 from the germline V gene are SGHTA and FQGNSA. V gave up 5 bases and J gave up 3 bases, with 20 bases separating them. CDR3 nucleotides: TGTGCCAGCAGCCGAGCCGGGACAAGTGGCCTCTACAATGAGCAGTTCTTC. Its protein is CASSRAGTSGLYNEQFF.

This clonotype was seen more than once but under ten times. V is TRBV7-9 and J is TRBJ2-5, with a weak D call TRBD2 (5 bases). The germline gives CDR1 SEHNR, CDR2 FQNEAQ (reference sequence). With 2 bases removed from V and 5 bases from J, the gap between germline ends came to 12 bases. This CDR3 is built from 14 residues. CDR3 loop: CASSLMAGVETQYF. The CDR3 DNA sequence: TGTGCCAGCAGCTTAATGGCGGGTGTGGAGACCCAGTACTTC.

The chain joins TRBV29-1 to TRBJ2-5, with 7 bases aligning to TRBD1. CDR1 SQVTM and CDR2 ANQGSEA come from the germline V gene. The CDR3 extends over 12 amino acids. With V trimmed by 6 bases and J by 0 bases, 1 base remained unmatched. The CDR3 bases are TGCAGCGTCGACAGGGACCAAGAGACCCAGTACTTC. Translated: CSVDRDQETQYF.

This clonotype was seen only a few times. The chain combines TRBV5-5 with TRBJ2-2; no clear D. V dropped 4 bases and J dropped 3 bases, with 7 bases sitting between them. Germline V gene data show CDR1 as SGHKS and CDR2 as YYEKEE (reference sequence). This CDR3 spans 13 amino acids. The CDR3 DNA sequence: TGTGCCAGCAGCCAAGGGCACACCGGGGAGCTGTTTTTT. It codes for CASSQGHTGELFF.

This clonotype was detected a few times. The chain carries TRBV15 and TRBJ2-1; maybe TRBD2 (5 bases). The CDR3 loop spans 14 amino acids. V lost 0 bases and J lost 12, with 15 bases in between. Germline CDR1 reads LNHNV; CDR2 reads YYDKDF (reference sequence). CDR3 DNA: TGTGCCACCAGCAGAGATCCCGCTCTAGCCCCGCAGTTCTTC. Translation gives CATSRDPALAPQFF.

As concerns this clonotype: This may come from a read error, since a much larger clone is one base off. No conserved phenylalanine or tryptophan is present at the end of the CDR3, so a read error is the likely explanation. This chain uses TRBV12-3 or TRBV12-4 with TRBJ2-7; D gene ambiguous. V was cut by 3 bases and J by 2 bases, with 11 bases left in between. This CDR3 contains 14 residues. The chain's CDR3 is CASSFFVPPYEQYS. CDR3 sequence (DNA): TGTGCCAGCAGTTTTTTTGTCCCGCCCTACGAGCAGTACTCC.

This clonotype has just a few counts. The chain combines TRBV5-5 with TRBJ2-5; maybe TRBD2 (6 bases). The CDR3 has 15 residues. V lost 6 bases and J 4 bases, leaving 19 bases between the germline ends. From germline, CDR1 is SGHKS and CDR2 YYEKEE (reference sequence). CDR3 bases: TGTGCCAGCACCTCTTTGAATGGGGGGTTAGAGACCCAGTACTTC. It encodes CASTSLNGGLETQYF.

Worth noting for this clonotype: A read error may produce the germline difference seen at one junction end. This sequence joins TRBV7-9 and TRBJ2-1; tentative D call: TRBD2 (5 bases). Germline V gives CDR1 SEHNR, CDR2 FQNEAQ (reference sequence). CDR3 size: 16 residues. This chain's CDR3 is CAGSFTGKIVYNEQFF. The DNA of the CDR3 is TGTGCCGGCAGCTTCACGGGAAAGATTGTCTACAATGAGCAGTTCTTC. The variable domain in full, completed from reference TRBV7-9 and TRBJ2-1, reads DTGVSQNPRHKITKRGQNVTFRCDPISEHNRLYWYRQTLGQGPEFLTYFQNEAQLEKSRLLSDRFSAERPKGSFSTLEIQRTEQGDSAMYLCAGSFTGKIVYNEQFFGPGTRLTVL.

As concerns this clonotype: The limits of the CDR3 on the DNA are not certain, so only TCRdb's listed CDR3 is given. The chain carries TRBV12-2 and TRBJ2-7. TRBV12-2 has pseudogene status. From its first to its last residue, the CDR3 has 17 amino acids. This chain's CDR3 is CASRLVASGSYFYEQYF.

This clonotype was counted between two and nine times. The chain links TRBV10-2 to TRBJ2-1, with 12 bases identical to TRBD2. This CDR3 has 16 residues. J was trimmed by 6 bases and V by 5 bases; bases with no gene match: 8. Germline V CDR1 and CDR2: WSHSY, SAAADI. CDR3 loop: CASSPVQTSGSNEQFF. The DNA for the CDR3 is TGCGCCAGCAGTCCCGTTCAGACTAGCGGGAGCAATGAGCAGTTCTTC.

This clonotype has just a few counts. The chain joins TRBV15 to TRBJ2-5; tentatively, D is TRBD1 or TRBD2 (7 bases each). The CDR3 consists of 18 residues. The germline CDR1 and CDR2 sequences are LNHNV and YYDKDF (reference sequence). The V end was cut by 1 base, the J end by 5 bases, with 23 bases between. CDR3 nucleotides: TGTGCCACCAGCAGAGGTCAGGGGGGGCCTGCGATCTGGGAGACCCAGTACTTC. It encodes CATSRGQGGPAIWETQYF.

The sample holds a few counts of this clonotype. V is TRBV5-1 and J is TRBJ2-1, with unresolved D. Germline V lookup: CDR1 SGHRS, CDR2 YFSETQ. Deletions cut 3 bases from V and 0 bases from J, with 10 bases between. The CDR3 spans 15 residues. The CDR3 loop is CASSSEPGSYNEQFF. DNA for the CDR3: TGCGCCAGCAGCTCAGAACCGGGCTCCTACAATGAGCAGTTCTTC. Filled out from reference TRBV5-1 and TRBJ2-1, the complete variable domain reads KAGVTQTPRYLIKTRGQQVTLSCSPISGHRSVSWYQQTPGQGLQFLFEYFSETQRNKGNFPGRFSGRQFSNSRSEMNVSTLELGDSALYLCASSSEPGSYNEQFFGPGTRLTVL.

There are a few counts of this clonotype. V gene TRBV20-1 combines with J gene TRBJ2-6; weak D call: TRBD2 (6 bases). V was clipped by 6 bases and J by 4 bases, with 19 bases between them. Germline loops: CDR1 DFQATT, CDR2 SNEGSKA (reference sequence). The CDR3 totals 16 residues. The CDR3 sequence: CSANGGTWGGANVLTF. The CDR3 DNA reads as TGCAGTGCCAACGGTGGGACTTGGGGCGGGGCCAACGTCCTGACTTTC.

In this sample, this clonotype turned up a few times. This chain links TRBV7-9 with TRBJ2-3; no clear D. Germline V gene lookup returns CDR1 SEHNR and CDR2 FQNEAQ (reference sequence). Trimming took off 0 bases at V and 5 bases at J, with 12 bases between the two ends. The CDR3 consists of 15 residues. The CDR3 reads CASSLAGPVVDTQYF. The CDR3 DNA sequence: TGTGCCAGCAGCTTAGCCGGACCAGTGGTAGATACGCAGTATTTT.